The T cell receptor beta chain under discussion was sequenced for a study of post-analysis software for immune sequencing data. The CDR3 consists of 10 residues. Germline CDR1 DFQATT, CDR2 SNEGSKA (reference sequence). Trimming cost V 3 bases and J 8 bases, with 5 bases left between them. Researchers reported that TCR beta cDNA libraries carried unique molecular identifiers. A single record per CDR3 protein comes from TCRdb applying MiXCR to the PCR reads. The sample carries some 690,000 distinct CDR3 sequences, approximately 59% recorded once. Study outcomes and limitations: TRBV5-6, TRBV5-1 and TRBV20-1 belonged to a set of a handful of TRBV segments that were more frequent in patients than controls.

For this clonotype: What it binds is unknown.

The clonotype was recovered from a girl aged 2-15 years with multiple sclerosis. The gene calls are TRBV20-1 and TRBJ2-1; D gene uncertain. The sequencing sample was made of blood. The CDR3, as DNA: TGCAGTGCTAGTGTGGATGAGCAGTTCTTC. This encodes CSASVDEQFF.